This T cell receptor (beta chain) came from a study of T cell repertoires in cytomegalovirus infection. For the study at large: Matching HLA type, along with CMV infection, was indicated by public TCR beta signatures. Study conclusions and caveats: Dominating the ex vivo response were HLA-C-restricted CMV-specific TCR beta clonotypes. Cumulative frequency of public TCR beta families picked out carriers of CMV plus the relevant HLA.

Of note for this clonotype: Its antigen is undetermined. At one of its ends the junction is not consistent with the germline gene, which may arise from a read error.

This CDR3 contains 15 residues. From germline, CDR1 is MGHRA and CDR2 YSYEKL. TCRdb itself ran the reads through MiXCR, one entry per CDR3 protein. This sample has 150,000 to 200,000 distinct CDR3 sequences; about 30% occur once, and the top ten carry just over 30%. The sequence was obtained from a human donor in good health (CMV status not recorded). Some clones in this sample may be carry-over from other donors' samples. The material sequenced was PBMCs. The J gene is TRBJ2-5, the V gene TRBV4-1; D is unresolved. The chain's CDR3 is CASSQASAVKETQYF. In DNA form, the CDR3 reads TGTGCCAGCAGCCAAGCCAGCGCAGTCAAAGAGACCCAGTACTTC.